This T cell receptor (beta chain) was captured by sequencing in a study of post-analysis software for immune sequencing data. Study-level points and caveats: Patients carried 5 or 6 TRBV segments more frequently than controls did, and TRBV5-6, TRBV5-1 and TRBV20-1 were among them. Controls had significantly higher normalized Chao1 diversity than multiple sclerosis patients. Analysis by F measure revealed that same-batch samples clustered strongly together.

Points on this clonotype: What it binds is not known.

CDR1 and CDR2 (germline): SGHTA, FQGNSA. The CDR3 extends over 12 amino acids. Trimming cost V 4 bases and J 6 bases, with 8 bases left between them. Sequencing libraries made from TCR beta cDNA carried unique molecular identifiers. Roughly 0.5 million cDNA molecules were obtained from about 0.98 to 11 million T cells. TCRdb passed the PCR reads through MiXCR, listing each CDR3 protein once. The profile shows approximately 570,000 distinct CDR3 sequences, about 40% of them singletons. The chain joins TRBV7-2 to TRBJ2-3, with D unresolved. The receptor comes from a girl aged 5-17 years with multiple sclerosis. The specimen was blood. For the CDR3, the DNA is TGTGCCAGCAGCTCAACGTGGGATACGCAGTATTTT. Protein: CASSSTWDTQYF. Full variable domain (outside the CDR3, taken from reference TRBV7-2 and TRBJ2-3): GAGVSQSPSNKVTEKGKDVELRCDPISGHTALYWYRQSLGQGLEFLIYFQGNSAPDKSGLPSDRFSAERTGGSVSTLTIQRTQQEDSAVYLCASSSTWDTQYFGPGTRLTVL.